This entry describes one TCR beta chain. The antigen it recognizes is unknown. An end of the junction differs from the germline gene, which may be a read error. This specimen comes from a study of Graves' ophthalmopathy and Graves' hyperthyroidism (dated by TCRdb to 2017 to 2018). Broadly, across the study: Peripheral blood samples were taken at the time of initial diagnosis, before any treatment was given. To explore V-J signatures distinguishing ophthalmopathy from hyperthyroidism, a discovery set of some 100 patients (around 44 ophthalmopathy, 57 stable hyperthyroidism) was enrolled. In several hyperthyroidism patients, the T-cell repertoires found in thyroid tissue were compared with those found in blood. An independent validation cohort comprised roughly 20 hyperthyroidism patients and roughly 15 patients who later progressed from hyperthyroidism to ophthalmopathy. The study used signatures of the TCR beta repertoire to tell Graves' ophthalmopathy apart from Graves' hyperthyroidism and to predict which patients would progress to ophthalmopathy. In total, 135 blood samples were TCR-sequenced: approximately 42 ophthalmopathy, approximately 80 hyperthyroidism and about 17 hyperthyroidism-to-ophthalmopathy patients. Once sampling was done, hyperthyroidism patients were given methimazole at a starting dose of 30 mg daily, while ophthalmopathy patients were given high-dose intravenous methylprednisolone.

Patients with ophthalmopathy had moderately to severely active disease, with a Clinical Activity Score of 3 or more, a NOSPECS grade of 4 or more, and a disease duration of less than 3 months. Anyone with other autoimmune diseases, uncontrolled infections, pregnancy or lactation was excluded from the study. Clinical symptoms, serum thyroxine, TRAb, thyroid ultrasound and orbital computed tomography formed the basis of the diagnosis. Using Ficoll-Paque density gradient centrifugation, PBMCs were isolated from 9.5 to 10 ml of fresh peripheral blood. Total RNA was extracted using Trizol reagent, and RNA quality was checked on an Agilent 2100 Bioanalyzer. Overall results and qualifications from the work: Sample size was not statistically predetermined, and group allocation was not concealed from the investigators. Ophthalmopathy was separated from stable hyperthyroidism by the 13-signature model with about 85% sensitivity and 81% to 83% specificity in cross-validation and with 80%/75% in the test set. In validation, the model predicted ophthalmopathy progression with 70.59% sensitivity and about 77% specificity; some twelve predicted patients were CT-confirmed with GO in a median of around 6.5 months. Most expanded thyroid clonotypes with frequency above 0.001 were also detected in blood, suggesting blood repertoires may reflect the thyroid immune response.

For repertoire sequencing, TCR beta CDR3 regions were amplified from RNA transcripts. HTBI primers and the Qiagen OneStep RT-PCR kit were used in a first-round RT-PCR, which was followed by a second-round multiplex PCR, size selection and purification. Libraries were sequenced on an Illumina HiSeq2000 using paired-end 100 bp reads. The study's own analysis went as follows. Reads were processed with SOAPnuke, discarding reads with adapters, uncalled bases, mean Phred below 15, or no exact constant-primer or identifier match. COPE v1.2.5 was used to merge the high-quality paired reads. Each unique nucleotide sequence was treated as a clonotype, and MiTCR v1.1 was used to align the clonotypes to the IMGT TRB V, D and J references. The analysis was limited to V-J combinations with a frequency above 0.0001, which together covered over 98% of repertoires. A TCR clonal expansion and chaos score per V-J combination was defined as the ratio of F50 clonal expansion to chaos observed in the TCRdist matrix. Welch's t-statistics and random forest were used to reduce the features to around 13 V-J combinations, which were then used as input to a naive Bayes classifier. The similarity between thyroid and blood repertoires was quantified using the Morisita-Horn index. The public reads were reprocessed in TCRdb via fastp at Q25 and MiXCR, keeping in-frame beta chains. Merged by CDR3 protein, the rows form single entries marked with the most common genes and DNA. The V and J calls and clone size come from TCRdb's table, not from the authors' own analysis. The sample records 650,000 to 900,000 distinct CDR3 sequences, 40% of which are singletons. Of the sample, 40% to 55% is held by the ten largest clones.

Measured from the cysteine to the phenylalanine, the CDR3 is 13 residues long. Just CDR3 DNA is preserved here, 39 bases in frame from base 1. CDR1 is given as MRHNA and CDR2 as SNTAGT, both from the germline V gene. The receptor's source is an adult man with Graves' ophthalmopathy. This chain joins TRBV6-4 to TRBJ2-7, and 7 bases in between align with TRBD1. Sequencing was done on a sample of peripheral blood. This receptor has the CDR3 CAISDREFYEQYF. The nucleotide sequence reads TGTGCCATCAGTGACAGGGAATTCTACGAGCAGTACTTC.